This T cell receptor (beta chain) was sequenced for a study of cytomegalovirus exposure and HLA in healthy donors (dated by TCRdb to the late 2010s). For context, the study as a whole: An earlier analysis of 587 of the donors reported 250 to 350 Gb of sequence data and 100 million to 140 million unique TCR beta sequences from some 180 million T cells. About 310 gigabases of sequencing data and some 85 million unique TCR sequences were included in an early release covering roughly 600 HLA-typed donors. A later analysis re-examined previously published TCR beta repertoires from 500 to 700 donors and added high-resolution HLA genotyping to investigate patterns of TCR occurrence. On average, about 240,000 unique TCR beta nucleotide sequences were sequenced per donor among about 400 genotyped donors of the cohort, with around 19% of those sequences being non-productive. Using immunosequencing, the study profiled T cell repertoires from 550 to 750 subjects and related those repertoires to cytomegalovirus serostatus. The number of donors typed differed by locus, with 629-630 for A, B, C, DRB1 and DQB1, 522 for DQA1, over 600 for DPA1, and some 450 for DPB1. In an earlier analysis of a few hundred of the donors, high-throughput TCR beta sequencing was used to judge whether each TCR beta V gene segment behaved as functional or pseudogenic. Of the 350 to 400 genotyped donors, about 80% fell in the genetic ancestry cluster associated with self-reported Caucasian donors. To predict cytomegalovirus infection status, the study combined high-throughput TCR immunosequencing, statistical association of individual TCRs with disease status, and machine learning. Donor age, sex, ethnicity and CMV serostatus were collected together with the repertoire data. All discovery cohort repertoires had been generated using a single sequencing platform. In the later analysis, no new phenotypic data were used to find candidate immune exposures; instead, reliance was placed on TCR beta sequences and their occurrence across donors. Both class I and class II loci were covered by HLA typing, at four-digit resolution. A separate validation cohort of approximately 130 different subjects was used in addition to the 666-subject first cohort. Because of strong linkage in the cohort, roughly 5 DR-DQ haplotypes were treated as single units for association and clustering. The study was designed to test whether signatures of past pathogen exposure could be identified by cataloging public T cell receptors. A later genetic analysis used genome-wide SNP genotypes for about 55% of the 666 donors, treating that subset as a discovery cohort. The research as a whole found: A further reported finding was that TCR beta sequences accurately predicted the HLA-A and HLA-B alleles for most subjects in the first cohort. This cohort had only TCR beta chains sequenced, and the lack of alpha or paired-chain data limited which features could be detected. V-gene and J-gene trimming of TCR beta chains was associated with a missense DCLRE1C variant in a later genetic analysis, and the association was replicated in an independent cohort. In a later analysis, most CMV-associated TCR beta chains were found to appear HLA-restricted, with HLA associations seemingly driven largely by CMV exposure. In both the original and validation cohorts, the classifier was reported to diagnose cytomegalovirus status with high specificity and sensitivity. Sequencing depth was assumed to be roughly uniform across donors in the presence/absence analyses, though that assumption may not hold. When HLA alleles, especially DR and DQ, strongly co-occurred, attributing TCR associations to individual alleles was difficult. In a later analysis, some 18,000 TCR beta sequences were associated with specific HLA alleles at a false discovery rate of 0.05. In the study, 164 TCR beta chains were listed as associated with cytomegalovirus. The authors suggested that the approach could potentially be generalized to other disease states and immunological phenotypes. Several of the top co-occurrence clusters appeared to be linked to parvovirus B19, influenza, CMV and Epstein-Barr virus, according to a later analysis. An earlier analysis of 587 of the donors showed that most TCR beta V segments appeared in productive rearrangements either about 87% or about 30% of the time, which broadly matched IMGT annotations. CMV serostatus was the only immune exposure information available for the cohort. Because counts were too low, about 15 rarely observed V segments, including chromosome 9 orphons, were left out of the earlier analysis of 500 to 650 of the donors. Because some donors lacked HLA typing at each locus, the association tests relied only on the typed subset. A later analysis found that HLA-associated TCR beta chains were more clonally expanded and had lower generation probabilities than equally common non-associated chains. In a later analysis, TCR association rates were found to vary across HLA loci, with the most associated TCRs seen for DRB1 alleles and the fewest for HLA-C alleles. Across donors, most TCR sequences were observed very rarely, whereas some public TCRs were present in many individuals. A cluster of highly shared sequence variants was judged likely to represent a technical artifact of the sequencing pipeline. According to a later genetic analysis, donors in an Asian-associated ancestry cluster had fewer N-insertions in productive TCRs than the approximately 610-donor mean. A few of the identified cytomegalovirus-associated TCR beta chains were confirmed in vitro to be specific for cytomegalovirus antigens. Linkage disequilibrium might explain the correlated functional status among segregating V segments, but an unknown experimental factor could not be ruled out.

Libraries were built with the immunoSEQ multiplex PCR assay. For the multiplex PCR, a mixture combining 60 forward primers for TCR Vbeta segments and 13 reverse primers for TCR Jbeta segments was used. Amplification of the CDR3 region of rearranged TCR beta genes was performed with a multiplex PCR assay on genomic DNA. On the Illumina HiSeq System, the amplified TCR beta libraries were sequenced as 87-base-pair reads. From the authors' description of their analysis: A later analysis tallied 80 million to 95 million unique TCR beta chains across the 550 to 850 repertoires, and approximately 9.9 million of those chains were shared by two or more donors. Raw reads were error-corrected and collapsed into unique sequences by a nearest-neighbor algorithm in which closely related sequences were merged to remove PCR and sequencing errors. V, D and J gene segments were assigned by aligning CDR3 sequences to IMGT reference sequences. For a sequence to be retained, at least a six-nucleotide match to both a V gene segment and a J gene segment was required. A rearrangement was called productive if the CDR3 had no stop codons and remained in frame with V and J, and every other rearrangement was called non-productive. Following IMGT convention, CDR3 was defined as the stretch from the second conserved V-encoded cysteine to the conserved J-encoded phenylalanine. The earlier analysis of about 620 of the donors excluded sequences that lacked an unambiguous match to a single V gene segment. In an earlier analysis of approximately 500 of the donors, a V segment was called functional when productive rearrangements were above 56.7%, and segregating when the standard deviation between donors exceeded 5%. To diagnose cytomegalovirus status from the catalog of TCR beta chain sequences, a statistical classification framework was built. In a later analysis, V and J genes were assigned by comparing TCR nucleotide sequences against IMGT/GENE-DB human TR gene sequences. Using the TCRdist pipeline, a later analysis assigned CDR3 sequences along with most-parsimonious VDJ recombination scenarios. In a later analysis, every TCR beta chain was defined by the combination of its CDR3 amino acid sequence and its V-gene family, and reads without a unique V-gene family were dropped. In a later analysis, nearly 600 highly shared, low-generation-probability nucleotide sequences were removed to address suspected cross-contamination and a sequencing artifact. In a later analysis, a clonal expansion index was calculated for each public chain from normalized within-repertoire ranks of inferred template counts. In a later analysis, generation probabilities were computed with a VDJ recombination model fitted to out-of-frame rearrangements, and the resulting probabilities were checked against IGoR. In a later analysis, TCR-TCR, TCR-HLA and TCR-CMV co-occurrence was scored with hypergeometric tests, and a repertoire-size bias correction was applied to TCR pairs. In a later analysis, false discovery rates were estimated by permuting HLA or CMV assignments 20 times. In a later analysis, co-occurring TCRs were grouped using DBSCAN, with TCRdist sequence similarity added in when clustering inside HLA-allele-positive subsets. Repertoires with fewer than 30,000 or more than 120,000 public chains were left out of co-occurrence clustering, as were about 5 repertoires with anomalous nucleotide sharing. Held by TCRdb, this immuneACCESS table contains in-frame sequences only and omits some clones. Under half of the omission traces to an unresolved V gene where checked; the cause of the rest is unknown. V and J calls plus clone size are reproduced from that table; the DNA served to infer D and trimming. The sample records about 160,000 clones, 80% to 85% of which are singletons. About 4% of the sample lies in the top ten.

Concerning this clone itself: Its antigen is unknown. No much larger clone exists at a distance of one base, and base qualities are not known.

The cohort comprised hundreds of healthy bone marrow donors. All cohort members were sampled while nominally healthy, although unrecorded immune exposures were likely present. The donor tested CMV seropositive, placing the donor among the 250 to 350 seropositive members of the cohort. Each donor provided a peripheral blood sample, and peripheral blood mononuclear cells were used for TCR beta sequencing. The Qiagen DNeasy Blood Extraction Kit was used to extract genomic DNA from the blood cell samples. The source is a man aged 50-60 years in good health and CMV-seropositive. Sequenced input: PBMCs.

The nucleotide sequence reads TGTGCCAGCAGTTCGGGGACAGGGGGATCCTACAATGAGCAGTTCTTC. Its amino acids are CASSSGTGGSYNEQFF. Rearrangement joined TRBV5-6 to TRBJ2-1, with TRBD1 identical over 11 junction bases. Compared with germline, V lacks 5 bases and J lacks 1 base; bases without a gene match: 5. The germline V gene provides CDR1 SGHDT and CDR2 YYEEEE. The CDR3 starts with the cysteine, ends with the phenylalanine, and has 16 residues. Only CDR3 DNA remains: 48 bases, in frame from the first base.